This is a list of T cell receptor beta chains from one sample in a study of cytomegalovirus exposure and HLA in healthy donors. TCRdb's table, derived via immunoSEQ multiplex PCR, lists solely in-frame clones and lacks some. This sample has 180,000 or so clones, with around 74% found just once. Sequenced sample: PBMCs. The receptors were sampled from a male donor in good health and CMV-seronegative. Both conserved end residues are part of each CDR3.

v_gene: TRBV28
j_gene: TRBJ1-5
CDR3aa: CASRDRRDQPQHF

v_gene: TRBV12-5
j_gene: TRBJ2-4
CDR3aa: CASGLGLDGIQYF

v_gene: TRBV6-5
j_gene: TRBJ2-7
CDR3aa: CASSRGNSYEQYF

v_gene: TRBV30
j_gene: TRBJ1-3
CDR3aa: CAWRGWGQGAYTIYF

v_gene: TRBV7-2
j_gene: TRBJ2-3
CDR3aa: CASSFGDTQYF

v_gene: TRBV29-1
j_gene: TRBJ1-2
CDR3aa: CSVSLGQARGYTF

v_gene: TRBV5-1
j_gene: TRBJ1-6
CDR3aa: CASRQAGAPNSPLHF

v_gene: TRBV9
j_gene: TRBJ2-3
CDR3aa: CASSVGGTSDTQYF

v_gene: TRBV30
j_gene: TRBJ2-7
CDR3aa: CAGYPAGGPYEQYF

v_gene: TRBV7-9
j_gene: TRBJ2-7
CDR3aa: CASSRPGQGSYEQYF

v_gene: TRBV6-5
j_gene: TRBJ2-1
CDR3aa: CASSYLRPRSNEQFF

v_gene: TRBV2
j_gene: TRBJ1-5
CDR3aa: CASSQGNQPQHF

v_gene: TRBV10-2
j_gene: TRBJ2-7
CDR3aa: CASSGDYEQYF

v_gene: TRBV2
j_gene: TRBJ2-1
CDR3aa: CASSEVYEGSEQFF